This T cell receptor (beta chain) was documented in a study of molecular identifiers for immune sequencing clone quantification. Researchers sorted naive CD8 T cells as cells that were CD8+CD4-CCR7+CD45RA+. In this sample, this clonotype turned up many times. Its antigen is unidentified. Points from the study as a whole: In naive cells, clones above 20 RNA copies held under 1% of molecules, whereas in effector cells they held over 98%. Underestimation of highly expanded clone sizes could arise where identical TCR molecules share a barcode.

Previously described methods with listed TCR primers produced the bulk TCR libraries. A single record per CDR3 protein comes from TCRdb applying MiXCR to the PCR reads. This sample carries about 640,000 distinct CDR3 sequences, 20% of them seen once, and the ten largest clones take roughly 0.83%. V was trimmed by 0 bases and J by 10 bases, leaving 13 bases between them. The germline V gene encodes CDR1 SGHRS and CDR2 YFSETQ. This CDR3 spans 13 amino acids. The chain has TRBV5-1 and TRBJ1-1; the D is unclear. The sequenced sample consisted of naive CD8+ T cells from blood, with Jurkat cell RNA spiked in. The subset here: FACS-sorted CD8+CD4-CCR7+CD45RA+ naive T cells. The receptor's source is a human donor in good health. Some libraries in this study had Jurkat cell RNA spiked in. The CDR3 DNA reads as TGCGCCAGCAGCTTGGATGGCAGCTGGAGAGCTTTCTTT. Translating gives CASSLDGSWRAFF.